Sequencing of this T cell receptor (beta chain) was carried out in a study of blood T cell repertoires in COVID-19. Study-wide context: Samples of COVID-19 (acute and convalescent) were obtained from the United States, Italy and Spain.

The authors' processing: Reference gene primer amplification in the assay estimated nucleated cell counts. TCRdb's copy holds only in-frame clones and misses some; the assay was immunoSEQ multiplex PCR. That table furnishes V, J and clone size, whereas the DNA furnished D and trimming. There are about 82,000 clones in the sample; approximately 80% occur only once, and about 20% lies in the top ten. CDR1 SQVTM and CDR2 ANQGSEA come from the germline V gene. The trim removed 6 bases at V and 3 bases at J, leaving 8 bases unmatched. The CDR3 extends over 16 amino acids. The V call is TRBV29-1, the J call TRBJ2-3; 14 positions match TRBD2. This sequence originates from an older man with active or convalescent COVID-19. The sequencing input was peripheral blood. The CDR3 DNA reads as TGCAGCGTCCAAGGACTAGCGGGGGGCCGGACAGATACGCAGTATTTT. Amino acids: CSVQGLAGGRTDTQYF.